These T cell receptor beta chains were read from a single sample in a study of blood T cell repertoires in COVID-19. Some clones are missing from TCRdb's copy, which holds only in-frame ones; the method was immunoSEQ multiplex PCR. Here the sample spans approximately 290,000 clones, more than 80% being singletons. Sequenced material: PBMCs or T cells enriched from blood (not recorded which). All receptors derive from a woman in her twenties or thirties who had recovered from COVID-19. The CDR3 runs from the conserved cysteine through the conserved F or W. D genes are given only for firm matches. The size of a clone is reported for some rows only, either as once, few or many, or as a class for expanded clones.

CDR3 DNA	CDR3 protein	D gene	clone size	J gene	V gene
TGTGCCAGCAGCCTGGGGGGGGCTGGGGACACTGAAGCTTTCTTT	CASSLGGAGDTEAFF	.	once	TRBJ1-1	TRBV11-2
TGTGCCAGTAGCCCTCGACAGGGTTCCTACGAGCAGTACTTC	CASSPRQGSYEQYF	TRBD1	.	TRBJ2-7	TRBV19
TGTGCCAGCAGCCCCTACGGGGAGCTGTTTTTT	CASSPYGELFF	.	.	TRBJ2-2	TRBV7-9
TGTGCCAGCAGCCGGACTGCCTACGAGCAGTACTTC	CASSRTAYEQYF	.	.	TRBJ2-7	TRBV11-2
TGTGCCAGCAGCTTAGTCTGGGCAGGGGTGGAGACCCAGTACTTC	CASSLVWAGVETQYF	.	.	TRBJ2-5	TRBV7-2
TGCGCCAGCAGCTTGGGGGCCCCCGGGAGGTCCTACGAGCAGTACTTC	CASSLGAPGRSYEQYF	TRBD2	.	TRBJ2-7	TRBV5-1
TGTGCCAGCAGCTTGGGTCCTAGCGGGAATTTCTACAATGAGCAGTTCTTC	CASSLGPSGNFYNEQFF	TRBD2	.	TRBJ2-1	TRBV5-5
TGTGCCAGCAGCTCGGGACAGGGGATCAGCGGCTACACCTTC	CASSSGQGISGYTF	TRBD1	.	TRBJ1-2	TRBV5-4
TGTGCCAGCAGTTTTGCGTCGGGAGTCTACAATGAGCAGTTCTTC	CASSFASGVYNEQFF	.	.	TRBJ2-1	TRBV27
TGTGCCAGCAGCCAAGGTTCTGGGGGGAATCAGCCCCAGCATTTT	CASSQGSGGNQPQHF	.	.	TRBJ1-5	TRBV3-1/TRBV3-2
TGTGCCAGCAGCTTACACTCCTACGAGCAGTACTTC	CASSLHSYEQYF	.	.	TRBJ2-7	TRBV7-9
TGTGCCAGCAGCTTCTTCTCCGGGACTAGCGGGACCAACAATGAGCAGTTCTTC	CASSFFSGTSGTNNEQFF	TRBD2	.	TRBJ2-1	TRBV7-8
TGTGCCAGCAGCTTGGGAGCGGGTAGCTCCTACGAGCAGTACTTC	CASSLGAGSSYEQYF	.	.	TRBJ2-7	TRBV5-6
TGTGCCAGCAGCTCCACAATGGGACTAGCGGTATACAATGAGCAGTTCTTC	CASSSTMGLAVYNEQFF	TRBD2	.	TRBJ2-1	TRBV7-9
TGTGCCAGCAGCTCAGGGTTTCAGCCCCAGCATTTT	CASSSGFQPQHF	.	.	TRBJ1-5	TRBV5-6
TGTGCCAGCAGTTTCCGGGACAGTTACACCGGGGAGCTGTTTTTT	CASSFRDSYTGELFF	TRBD1	few	TRBJ2-2	TRBV6-2/TRBV6-3
TGTGCCAGTAGTAACGGACAGGGGAGCTACGAGCAGTACTTC	CASSNGQGSYEQYF	TRBD1	.	TRBJ2-7	TRBV19
TGTGCCATCAGTGCAAGGGAGGGTAGCAATCAGCCCCAGCATTTT	CAISAREGSNQPQHF	.	once	TRBJ1-5	TRBV10-3
TGTGCCAGCTCACCTGACCCGGGACAGGATTCACCCCTCCACTTT	CASSPDPGQDSPLHF	TRBD1	.	TRBJ1-6	TRBV18
TGTGCCAGCTCACCTGCGGCGGTGGACAGTGGCACCGGGGAGCTGTTTTTT	CASSPAAVDSGTGELFF	.	once	TRBJ2-2	TRBV18
TGTGCCAGCAGGTCTTCCTACGAGCAGTACTTC	CASRSSYEQYF	.	.	TRBJ2-7	TRBV2
TGCGCCAGCACCCCGGGACTCCGGGCCTACGAGCAGTACTTC	CASTPGLRAYEQYF	.	.	TRBJ2-7	TRBV5-1
TGTGCCTGGAGTGTAAGCCTAGGGGGAAAGTTCTTC	CAWSVSLGGKFF	.	once	TRBJ2-1	TRBV30
TGCGCCAGCAGCCAAATGGGATACAGGGGCGACAATGAGCAGTTCTTC	CASSQMGYRGDNEQFF	TRBD1	.	TRBJ2-1	TRBV4-3
TGTGCCAGCAGTTTGAGAGGGAATGGCTACACCTTC	CASSLRGNGYTF	.	.	TRBJ1-2	TRBV12-3/TRBV12-4
TGTGCCAGCAGTTTAAAAAGGACTAGCGGCAGCACAGATACGCAGTATTTT	CASSLKRTSGSTDTQYF	TRBD2	.	TRBJ2-3	TRBV28
TGTGCCAGTAGTATCCGCCCTAGCGGAGGGAGCTCCTACAATGAGCAGTTCTTC	CASSIRPSGGSSYNEQFF	TRBD2	.	TRBJ2-1	TRBV19
TGTGCCAGCAGTCGACAGGGAAAACAGCCCCAGCATTTT	CASSRQGKQPQHF	TRBD1	.	TRBJ1-5	TRBV6-5
TGTGCCATCAGTGAGCCGGGACTAGCGGGAGAAGAGACCCAGTACTTC	CAISEPGLAGEETQYF	TRBD2	once	TRBJ2-5	TRBV10-3
TGTGCCATTCTAAAGGGCGGGAGAGACTACGAGCAGTACTTC	CAILKGGRDYEQYF	TRBD2	.	TRBJ2-7	TRBV6-5
TGCGCCAGCAACCCAACCCTAGCGCCTAGCTCCTACAATGAGCAGTTCTTC	CASNPTLAPSSYNEQFF	.	.	TRBJ2-1	TRBV5-1
TGTGCCAGCAGTACCCCGACAGGAACCTACGAGCAGTACTTC	CASSTPTGTYEQYF	.	.	TRBJ2-7	TRBV5-5
TGTGCCAGCAGTTCGCGACATGCTAAGGAAAAACTGTTTTTT	CASSSRHAKEKLFF	.	.	TRBJ1-4	TRBV28
TGTGCCAGCAGCAGAAGCGGGGTGGGTTACGAGCAGTACTTC	CASSRSGVGYEQYF	TRBD2	.	TRBJ2-7	TRBV7-6
TGTGCCAGTAGAAAACTAGCGGGAGAGACCCAGTACTTC	CASRKLAGETQYF	TRBD2	.	TRBJ2-5	TRBV19
TGCGCCAGCAGCCGGACAGCGGCCTACGAGCAGTACTTC	CASSRTAAYEQYF	.	.	TRBJ2-7	TRBV4-1
TGTGCCAGCAGCCCCAGGGGGCGAGAGACCCAGTACTTC	CASSPRGRETQYF	TRBD1	.	TRBJ2-5	TRBV5-8
TGTGCCAGCAGTTTTCAAGGGGCGTATGGCTACACCTTC	CASSFQGAYGYTF	.	.	TRBJ1-2	TRBV28
TGCGCCAGCAGCCAAGACACGGGAGGGCCGCGGAATGAGCAGTTCTTC	CASSQDTGGPRNEQFF	TRBD2	.	TRBJ2-1	TRBV4-1
TGCGCCAGCAGCTCAGGACTAGCGGGAGAGCTGTACCAAGAGACCCAGTACTTC	CASSSGLAGELYQETQYF	TRBD2	.	TRBJ2-5	TRBV5-1